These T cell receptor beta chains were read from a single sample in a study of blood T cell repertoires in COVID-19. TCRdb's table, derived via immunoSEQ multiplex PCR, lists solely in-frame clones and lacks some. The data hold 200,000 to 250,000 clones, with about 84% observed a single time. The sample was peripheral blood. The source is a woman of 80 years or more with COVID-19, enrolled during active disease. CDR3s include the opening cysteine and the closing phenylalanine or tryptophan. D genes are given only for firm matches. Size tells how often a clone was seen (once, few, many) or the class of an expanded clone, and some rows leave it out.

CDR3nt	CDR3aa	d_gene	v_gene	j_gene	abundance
TGTGCCAGCAGCTTAGCGGGGGCAGGGGGCTATGGCTACACCTTC	CASSLAGAGGYGYTF	TRBD1	TRBV7-2	TRBJ1-2	NA
TGTGCCAGCAGTTTGGGACAGGGGTTATATGGCTACACCTTC	CASSLGQGLYGYTF	TRBD1	TRBV28	TRBJ1-2	NA
TGTGCCAGTAGTATACAGGGGCAAGAGACCCAGTACTTC	CASSIQGQETQYF	NA	TRBV19	TRBJ2-5	NA
TGTGCCAGCAGCCAAGGGATGAGTAGCGCTGAAGCTTTCTTT	CASSQGMSSAEAFF	NA	TRBV7-2	TRBJ1-1	NA
TGTGCCAGTAGTACCTTTAGCGGGGGGCACTCCTACGAGCAGTACTTC	CASSTFSGGHSYEQYF	TRBD2	TRBV19	TRBJ2-7	NA
TGTGCCAGCAGCTTAGGGGGAAGGGAGCGGGAAAAACTGTTTTTT	CASSLGGREREKLFF	NA	TRBV11-2	TRBJ1-4	NA
TGTGCCAGTAGTCCGGGACAGGGGTCCCGGGGAGCTTTCTTT	CASSPGQGSRGAFF	TRBD1	TRBV19	TRBJ1-1	NA
TGCGCCAGCAGCCTCCCCAAGGAGTTGAACACTGAAGCTTTCTTT	CASSLPKELNTEAFF	NA	TRBV5-1	TRBJ1-1	once
TGTGCCAGCCGACGGGGGGTCTCCTACGAGCAGTACTTC	CASRRGVSYEQYF	TRBD2	TRBV6-5	TRBJ2-7	NA
TGCGCCAGCAGCTTGTCACAGGACTACGAGCAGTACTTC	CASSLSQDYEQYF	NA	TRBV5-1	TRBJ2-7	NA
TGTGCCAGCTCACTACTACTCGCTGGAAACACCATATATTTT	CASSLLLAGNTIYF	NA	TRBV18	TRBJ1-3	NA
TGCAGCGTTGAGGGGGGTCCCCCCTACGAGCAGTACTTC	CSVEGGPPYEQYF	NA	TRBV29-1	TRBJ2-7	NA
TGTGCCAGCAGTTTCCAGGGTACGCAGTATTTT	CASSFQGTQYF	NA	TRBV27	TRBJ2-3	NA
TGCGCCAGCAGTTCCCCGGGACAGGGGCGAGAGACCCAGTACTTC	CASSSPGQGRETQYF	TRBD1	TRBV10-1	TRBJ2-5	once
TGTGCCAGCATTCGAGACAGGGCAACTAATGAAAAACTGTTTTTT	CASIRDRATNEKLFF	TRBD1	TRBV2	TRBJ1-4	NA
TGTGCCAGCAGTTACTCGAATACAGGGATTCAGCCCCAGCATTTT	CASSYSNTGIQPQHF	NA	TRBV6-5	TRBJ1-5	NA
TGTGCCAGCAGTTGGGGTCAGGGGGCAGGGCAGCCCCAGCATTTT	CASSWGQGAGQPQHF	TRBD1	TRBV5-5	TRBJ1-5	few
TGTGCCTGGGGCCGACTGTCCTCTAGCACAGATACGCAGTATTTT	CAWGRLSSSTDTQYF	NA	TRBV30	TRBJ2-3	NA
TGTGCCAGCAGGCCCTCCCAGGGAAGGACTAATGAAAAACTGTTTTTT	CASRPSQGRTNEKLFF	NA	TRBV28	TRBJ1-4	NA
TGCAGTGCTGTCCGTGACACTGAAGCTTTCTTT	CSAVRDTEAFF	NA	TRBV20-1	TRBJ1-1	once
TGTGCCAGCAGCTCTTCCGGGACTAGCGGGGCCGGGGAGACCCAGTACTTC	CASSSSGTSGAGETQYF	TRBD2	TRBV7-2	TRBJ2-5	NA
TGTGCCAGCAGGGCGGGACAGGGGGCGGAAAAACTGTTTTTT	CASRAGQGAEKLFF	TRBD1	TRBV7-2	TRBJ1-4	NA
TGTGCCAGCGGGAGTGCAGATACGCAGTATTTT	CASGSADTQYF	NA	TRBV6-5	TRBJ2-3	NA
TGTGCCAGCAGCCCCCTTGGTGGGGGCGGGGGATCAATGAGGGAGCAGTTCTTC	CASSPLGGGGGSMREQFF	NA	TRBV7-3	TRBJ2-1	NA
TGTGCCAGCAGCCAGGGACAGGGCTTGGGTGAAGCTTTCTTT	CASSQGQGLGEAFF	TRBD1	TRBV4-2	TRBJ1-1	few
TGCAGCGTTGAGGAAGGGGATGTGACCCAGTACTTC	CSVEEGDVTQYF	NA	TRBV29-1	TRBJ2-5	NA
TGTGCCAGCAGCTTGGGGCCCCTGAACACTGAAGCTTTCTTT	CASSLGPLNTEAFF	NA	TRBV5-5	TRBJ1-1	NA
TGTGCCACCAGCAGAGGGGGACAGGGGAATAGGGAGACCCAGTACTTC	CATSRGGQGNRETQYF	TRBD1	TRBV15	TRBJ2-5	NA
TGTGCCAGCAGAAAGGACAGGGCCACTGAAGCTTTCTTT	CASRKDRATEAFF	TRBD1	TRBV12-3/TRBV12-4	TRBJ1-1	NA
TGTGCCAGCCACCGGGAAGGGTATAATTCACCCCTCCACTTT	CASHREGYNSPLHF	NA	TRBV19	TRBJ1-6	NA